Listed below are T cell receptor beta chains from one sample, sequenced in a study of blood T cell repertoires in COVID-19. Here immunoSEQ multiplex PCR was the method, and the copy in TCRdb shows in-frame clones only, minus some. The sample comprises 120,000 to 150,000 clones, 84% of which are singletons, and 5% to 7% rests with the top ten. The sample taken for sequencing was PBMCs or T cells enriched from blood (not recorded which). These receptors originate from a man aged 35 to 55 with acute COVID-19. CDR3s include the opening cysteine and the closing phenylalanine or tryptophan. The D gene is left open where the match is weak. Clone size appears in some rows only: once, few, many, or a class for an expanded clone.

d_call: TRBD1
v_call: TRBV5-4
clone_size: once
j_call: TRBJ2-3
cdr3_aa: CASSFRDRATDTQYF
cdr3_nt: TGTGCCAGCAGCTTCCGGGACAGGGCCACAGATACGCAGTATTTT

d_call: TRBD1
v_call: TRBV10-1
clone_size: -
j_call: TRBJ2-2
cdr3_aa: CASSDLPDTGTGPNTGELFF
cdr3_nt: TGCGCCAGCAGTGACCTTCCAGATACCGGGACAGGGCCCAACACCGGGGAGCTGTTTTTT

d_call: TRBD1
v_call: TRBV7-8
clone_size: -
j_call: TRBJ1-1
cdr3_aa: CASSPGQGETEAFF
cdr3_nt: TGTGCCAGCAGCCCCGGACAGGGTGAAACTGAAGCTTTCTTT

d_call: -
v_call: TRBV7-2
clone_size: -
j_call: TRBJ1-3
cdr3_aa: CASSVGGSGNTIYF
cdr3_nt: TGTGCCAGCAGCGTGGGGGGATCCGGAAACACCATATATTTT

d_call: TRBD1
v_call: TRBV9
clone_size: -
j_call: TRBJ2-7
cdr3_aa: CASSRVGTGDNYEQYF
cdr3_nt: TGTGCCAGCAGCAGAGTCGGGACAGGGGATAACTACGAGCAGTACTTC

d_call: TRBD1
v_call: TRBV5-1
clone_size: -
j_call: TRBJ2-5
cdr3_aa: CASNPDRAQETQYF
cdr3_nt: TGCGCCAGCAACCCCGACAGGGCCCAAGAGACCCAGTACTTC

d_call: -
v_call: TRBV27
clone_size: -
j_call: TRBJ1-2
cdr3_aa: CASSLSAASYGYTF
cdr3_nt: TGTGCCAGCAGTTTATCGGCCGCCTCCTATGGCTACACCTTC

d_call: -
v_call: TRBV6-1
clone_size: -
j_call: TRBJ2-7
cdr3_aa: CASSETNGVGNEQYF
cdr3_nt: TGTGCTAGCAGTGAAACGAACGGGGTGGGTAACGAGCAGTACTTC

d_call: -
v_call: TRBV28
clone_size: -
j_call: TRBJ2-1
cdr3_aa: CASSLIRDSYNEQFF
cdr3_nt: TGTGCCAGCAGTTTAATCAGGGACTCCTACAATGAGCAGTTCTTC

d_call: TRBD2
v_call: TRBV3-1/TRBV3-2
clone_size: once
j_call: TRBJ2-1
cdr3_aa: CASSQEGAGGRKRGNEQFF
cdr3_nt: TGTGCCAGCAGCCAAGAAGGTGCGGGAGGGCGGAAACGGGGCAATGAGCAGTTCTTC

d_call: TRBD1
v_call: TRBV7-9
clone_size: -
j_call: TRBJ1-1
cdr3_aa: CASSEQGTNTEAFF
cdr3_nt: TGTGCCAGCAGCGAACAGGGGACGAACACTGAAGCTTTCTTT